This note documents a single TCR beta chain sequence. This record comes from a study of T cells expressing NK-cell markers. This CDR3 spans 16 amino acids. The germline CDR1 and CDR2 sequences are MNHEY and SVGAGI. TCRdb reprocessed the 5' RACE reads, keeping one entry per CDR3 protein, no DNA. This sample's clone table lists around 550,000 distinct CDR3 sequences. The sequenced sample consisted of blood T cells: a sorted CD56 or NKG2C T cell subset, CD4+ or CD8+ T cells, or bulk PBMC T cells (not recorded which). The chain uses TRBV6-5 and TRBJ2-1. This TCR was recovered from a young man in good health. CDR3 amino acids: CASSFSGRQTYNEQFF.